These 20 T cell receptor beta chains came from one sample sequenced in a study of blood T cell repertoires in COVID-19. Sequencing used immunoSEQ multiplex PCR; TCRdb keeps in-frame clones, though not all of them. The sample consists of fewer than 300,000 clones, over 75% of them appearing once. The sample comprised peripheral blood. These receptors all stem from a human donor in a cohort sampled during active COVID-19.

The chain couples TRBV28 to TRBJ2-4; 7 nucleotides agree with TRBD1. This CDR3 region has 13 residues. CDR1 and CDR2 from the germline V gene are MDHEN and SYDVKM. After removal of 6 bases from V and 7 bases from J, the junction contained 6 bases not matched to a gene. The CDR3 protein is CASSTGAINIQYF. CDR3 DNA: TGTGCCAGCAGCACAGGGGCGATTAACATTCAGTACTTC.

This clone was recorded a few times. The sample contains more than one DNA sequence encoding this CDR3. V and J are TRBV9 and TRBJ2-1; 7 bases agree with TRBD1. CDR1 SGDLS and CDR2 YYNGEE come from the germline V gene. J gave up 2 bases and V 2 bases, and 4 bases lay outside the gene matches. The CDR3 covers 15 residues. The CDR3 coding sequence is TGTGCCAGCAGCGTTGTAGGGGGCCCCTACAATGAGCAGTTCTTC. It translates to CASSVVGGPYNEQFF.

This clone was seen once. CDR3 coding DNA: TGTGCCAGCAGCCTAGGACTAGCTGTTAACACAGATACGCAGTATTTT. It translates to CASSLGLAVNTDTQYF. This rearrangement joins TRBV28 to TRBJ2-3; 8 bases line up with TRBD2. Germline lookup yields CDR1 MDHEN and CDR2 SYDVKM. The CDR3 length is 16 residues. V was pared by 6 bases and J by 2 bases, with 10 bases of the junction left unmatched.

CDR3 protein: CAISAGTGRQPQHF. The CDR3 coding sequence is TGTGCCATCAGTGCAGGGACAGGTCGTCAGCCCCAGCATTTT. The J gene is TRBJ1-5, the V gene TRBV10-3, with 8 bases lining up with TRBD1. The CDR3 loop spans 14 amino acids. Germline CDR1 reads ENHRY; CDR2 reads SYGVKD. V lost 4 bases, J lost 6 bases, and 5 bases stayed unmatched.

The chain is built from TRBV19 and TRBJ2-1; 9 bases are shared with TRBD2. The J segment lost 12 bases and the V segment lost 5 bases, leaving 8 bases of the junction unmatched. There are 13 residues in the CDR3. Germline CDR1 LNHDA, CDR2 SQIVND (reference sequence). CDR3 in DNA: TGTGCCAGTAGTGAGACTAGCGGTAACTGGCAGTTCTTC. This sequence encodes CASSETSGNWQFF.

J is TRBJ1-4 and V is TRBV15; D gene unclear. The ends were cut back, 1 base at V and 8 bases at J, with 17 bases in the middle. CDR1 is LNHNV and CDR2 is YYDKDF in the germline V gene (reference sequence). The CDR3 is made up of 16 amino acids. This chain's CDR3 is CATSRGDSRTREKLFF. The CDR3 nucleotides are TGTGCCACCAGCAGAGGGGATTCCCGGACTCGGGAAAAACTGTTTTTT.

This clone showed up just once. V is TRBV7-2 and J is TRBJ2-3; a possible D gene is TRBD1 (6 bases). CDR3 length equals 15 residues. Germline loops: CDR1 SGHTA, CDR2 FQGNSA. The V and J ends lost 2 bases and 0 bases respectively, with 9 bases between them. As DNA, the CDR3 is TGTGCCAGCAGCTTAAGCAGGGGAAGCACAGATACGCAGTATTTT. Translating it yields CASSLSRGSTDTQYF.

The J gene is TRBJ1-5, the V gene TRBV4-1; perhaps TRBD1 as D (6 bases). The CDR3 has 15 amino acids. Germline V gene data show CDR1 as MGHRA and CDR2 as YSYEKL. V was clipped by 4 bases and J by 0 bases, with 10 bases between them. The CDR3 nucleotides read TGCGCCAGCAGCCCAGGGGTTTCTAGCAATCAGCCCCAGCATTTT. Protein product: CASSPGVSSNQPQHF.

The chain employs TRBV5-1 and TRBJ2-1; D possibly corresponds to TRBD2 (6 bases). The CDR3 length is 19 residues. V lost 0 bases to trimming and J lost 6 bases, with 25 bases between them. CDR1 is SGHRS, CDR2 YFSETQ, per germline. In DNA form, the CDR3 reads TGCGCCAGCAGCTTGGCAGCTAGCGAGACCCCCCGCCTAATCAATGAGCAGTTCTTC. It translates to CASSLAASETPRLINEQFF.

The rearrangement links TRBV14 to TRBJ1-1; unclear D gene. The CDR3 runs to 14 residues. Trimming removed 1 base from V and 1 base from J, with 7 bases in between. Germline CDR1 SGHDN, CDR2 FVKESK. The CDR3 bases are TGTGCCAGCAGCCAAGGGCCGCCGAACACTGAAGCTTTCTTT. Its protein product is CASSQGPPNTEAFF.

The rearrangement uses TRBV30 and TRBJ2-3; TRBD2 matches at 15 bases. The CDR3 extends over 17 amino acids. Germline V gives CDR1 GTSNPN, CDR2 SVGIG (reference sequence). Unmatched junction bases numbered 11, after V lost 2 bases and J lost 8 bases. The chain's CDR3 is CAWSQQGLAGGPTTQYF. DNA of the CDR3: TGTGCCTGGAGTCAACAAGGACTAGCGGGAGGGCCAACTACGCAGTATTTT. Drawing the rest from reference TRBV30 and TRBJ2-3, the complete variable domain is SQTIHQWPATLVQPVGSPLSLECTVEGTSNPNLYWYRQAAGRGLQLLFYSVGIGQISSEVPQNLSASRPQDRQFILSSKKLLLSDSGFYLCAWSQQGLAGGPTTQYFGPGTRLTVL.

The rearrangement uses TRBV10-3 and TRBJ2-3; a weak D match, TRBD2 (6 bases). The V gene lost 9 bases and the J gene lost 0 bases, with 16 bases spanning the gap. The germline CDR1 and CDR2 sequences are ENHRY and SYGVKD. The CDR3 consists of 15 residues. CDR3 DNA: TGTGCCATTTTGAACGGGAGTACAAGCACAGATACGCAGTATTTT. The encoded protein is CAILNGSTSTDTQYF.

The chain joins TRBV12-3 or TRBV12-4 to TRBJ1-2; TRBD1 agrees at 9 bases. CDR3 length: 13 residues. V gave up 5 bases and J gave up 4 bases; unmatched junction bases: 2. Here the CDR3 DNA reads TGTGCCAGCAGTCGGGACAGGGTCTATGGCTACACCTTC. Protein: CASSRDRVYGYTF.

This clone was detected many times. The chain couples TRBV30 to TRBJ2-1; no clear D gene. Germline CDR1 and CDR2: GTSNPN and SVGIG (reference sequence). Trimming took 2 bases from V and 6 from J, leaving 14 bases between them. The CDR3 spans 14 residues. The CDR3: CAWSPEFQANEQFF. In DNA form, the CDR3 reads TGTGCCTGGAGTCCTGAGTTTCAAGCCAATGAGCAGTTCTTC.

V and J are TRBV5-1 and TRBJ2-5; 7 nucleotides line up with TRBD2. The CDR3 runs to 14 residues. The trim removed 5 bases at V and 5 bases at J, leaving 9 bases unmatched. CDR1 is SGHRS and CDR2 is YFSETQ in the germline V gene. CDR3 sequence: CASSTPRGGETQYF. The CDR3 DNA follows: TGCGCCAGCAGTACGCCCCGGGGAGGGGAGACCCAGTACTTC.

CDR3 sequence (DNA): TGTGCCAGCAGCCTGGGGGCGTTCAATGGCTACACCTTC. Amino acid sequence: CASSLGAFNGYTF. V and J are TRBV9 and TRBJ1-2, with D perhaps TRBD1 (6 bases). There are 13 residues in the CDR3. Trimming removed 4 bases at V and 6 bases at J, with 13 bases between. CDR1 SGDLS and CDR2 YYNGEE come from the germline V gene.

The V call is TRBV6-5, the J call TRBJ2-1; 9 bases align to TRBD2. The CDR3 is 15 residues long. The trim removed 8 bases at V and 7 bases at J, leaving 12 bases unmatched. Germline V CDR1 and CDR2: MNHEY, SVGAGI. In DNA form, the CDR3 reads TGTGCCAGCGTTAGCGGGCTAGCGGGAACGAATGAGCAGTTCTTC. This encodes CASVSGLAGTNEQFF.

This chain uses TRBV27 with TRBJ2-7; D is possibly TRBD2 (5 bases). This CDR3 is 15 amino acids long. CDR1 is MNHEY and CDR2 is SMNVEV in the germline V gene (reference sequence). With 3 bases removed from V and 7 bases from J, the gap between germline ends came to 19 bases. CDR3 protein: CASSFIASSGLEQYF. CDR3 DNA sequence: TGTGCCAGCAGTTTTATTGCCTCATCGGGGTTGGAGCAGTACTTC.

This chain uses TRBV7-8 with TRBJ1-5; unclear D gene. This CDR3 contains 15 residues. Looked up from germline, CDR1 is SGHVS and CDR2 is FQNEAQ. V was trimmed by 1 base and J by 11 bases, leaving 18 bases between them. This CDR3 reads CASSLGWGGINTQHF. DNA of the CDR3: TGTGCCAGCAGCTTAGGGTGGGGAGGTATAAACACCCAGCATTTT.

Here the CDR3 reads CASSRTGLYEQYF. CDR3 nucleotides: TGTGCCAGCTCTCGGACAGGGCTCTACGAGCAGTACTTC. The rearrangement uses TRBV18 and TRBJ2-7, with TRBD1 matching over 8 bases. V shed 6 bases and J 3 bases; nucleotides not matched to a gene: 4. Germline V gene lookup returns CDR1 KGHSH and CDR2 LQKENI. The CDR3 spans 13 residues.